These 28 T cell receptor beta chains came from one sample sequenced in a study of OX40 agonist ivuxolimab in advanced cancers. The table came from immunoSEQ multiplex PCR; TCRdb's copy has only in-frame clones and leaves some out. The sample shows around 140,000 clones, around 93% of them seen only once. This specimen was CD4+ or CD8+ T cells sorted from blood, taken in a trial of the OX40 agonist ivuxolimab. These receptors were taken from an adult with an advanced solid tumor such as melanoma, head and neck, liver or kidney cancer.

This CDR3 is CARNGRDTGELFF. Written as DNA, the CDR3 is TGTGCCAGGAACGGTAGGGACACCGGGGAGCTGTTTTTT. The genes are TRBV6-4 and TRBJ2-2, with D unresolved. The CDR3 runs to 13 residues. CDR1 and CDR2 from the germline V gene are MRHNA and SNTAGT. Trimming shortened V by 9 bases and J by 3 bases, and 11 bases separated the two germline ends.

This chain joins TRBV5-4 and TRBJ2-5, with D unresolved. Trimming took 0 bases from V and 3 from J, leaving 9 bases between them. Germline CDR1 is SGHNT and CDR2 is YYREEE (reference sequence). The CDR3 covers 14 residues. This chain's CDR3 is CASSLVGQEETQYF. CDR3 nucleotides: TGTGCCAGCAGCTTGGTCGGGCAGGAAGAGACCCAGTACTTC.

The chain joins TRBV9 to TRBJ1-4, with unresolved D. Trimming removed 4 bases at V and 1 base at J, with 17 bases between. Per the germline V gene, CDR1 is SGDLS and CDR2 is YYNGEE. The CDR3 runs to 17 residues. Here the CDR3 reads CASSPRTLLRTNEKLFF. The DNA for the CDR3 is TGTGCCAGCAGCCCCAGAACACTGCTCAGAACTAATGAAAAACTGTTTTTT. The variable domain in full, completed from reference TRBV9 and TRBJ1-4, reads DSGVTQTPKHLITATGQRVTLRCSPRSGDLSVYWYQQSLDQGLQFLIQYYNGEERAKGNILERFSAQQFPDLHSELNLSSLELGDSALYFCASSPRTLLRTNEKLFFGSGTQLSVL.

The chain combines TRBV7-6 with TRBJ1-3; D not resolved. Germline CDR1 is SGHVS and CDR2 is FNYEAQ. The CDR3 consists of 16 residues. The V end lost 5 bases, the J end lost 0 bases, and 14 bases lay between the germline ends. The CDR3 loop is CASSPAAVYSGNTIYF. The CDR3 bases are TGTGCCAGCAGCCCAGCGGCGGTATACTCTGGAAACACCATATATTTT.

The chain combines TRBV19 with TRBJ1-4, with 12 bases identical to TRBD1. V dropped 3 bases and J dropped 2; count of bases not matched to a gene: 7. CDR1 is LNHDA, CDR2 SQIVND, per germline (reference sequence). CDR3 length equals 18 residues. For the CDR3, the DNA is TGTGCCAGTAGTATTCCGGGACAGGGGGCAGTGACTAATGAAAAACTGTTTTTT. It encodes CASSIPGQGAVTNEKLFF.

The chain couples TRBV11-1 to TRBJ1-2; 7 bases map to TRBD1. Germline V CDR1 and CDR2: SGHAT, FQDESV (reference sequence). The CDR3 length is 16 residues. J lost 6 bases, V lost 1 base, and 11 bases had no gene match. The chain's CDR3 is CASSLGDLRDSHGYTF. The CDR3, as DNA: TGTGCCAGCAGCTTAGGAGACCTACGGGACAGCCATGGCTACACCTTC.

CDR3 amino acids: CASSAQDTQYF. As DNA, the CDR3 is TGTGCCAGCAGCGCTCAAGATACGCAGTATTTT. The V gene is TRBV7-2, the J gene TRBJ2-3, with no clear D. CDR3 length: 11 residues. In germline, CDR1 is SGHTA, CDR2 FQGNSA. Trimming removed 5 bases at V and 5 bases at J, with 5 bases between.

The genes are TRBV11-2 and TRBJ2-7; no firm D call. The length of the CDR3 is 13 residues. Germline-derived CDR1 and CDR2 are SGHAT and FQNNGV. V was trimmed by 5 bases and J by 4 bases, leaving 12 bases between them. The CDR3 DNA is TGTGCCAGCAGCGCCGACGGAGTATACGAGCAGTACTTC. Encoded protein: CASSADGVYEQYF.

The V and J genes are TRBV15 and TRBJ2-7, with 9 bases fitting TRBD2. J was trimmed by 0 bases and V by 8 bases; bases with no gene match: 5. Germline V gene lookup returns CDR1 LNHNV and CDR2 YYDKDF (reference sequence). CDR3 length: 14 residues. The CDR3 loop is CATVSGRSSYEQYF. The CDR3 coding sequence is TGTGCCACCGTCAGCGGGAGGAGCTCCTACGAGCAGTACTTC.

The CDR3 DNA sequence: TGTGCCAGTAGTATCGCCGGACAGGGTAAAGACACCATATATTTT. It yields the protein CASSIAGQGKDTIYF. The chain uses TRBV19 and TRBJ1-3, with 8 bases aligning to TRBD1. Germline V gene data show CDR1 as LNHDA and CDR2 as SQIVND (reference sequence). V dropped 3 bases and J dropped 8; count of bases not matched to a gene: 9. The CDR3 has 15 amino acids.

V usage is TRBV5-5 and J usage is TRBJ1-1, with D perhaps TRBD1 (5 bases). The CDR3 has 15 amino acids. V dropped 2 bases and J dropped 4 bases, with 15 bases sitting between them. CDR1 and CDR2 from the germline V gene are SGHKS and YYEKEE (reference sequence). This CDR3 reads CASSLTGELGTEAFF. The CDR3 coding sequence is TGTGCCAGCAGCTTAACGGGGGAGTTGGGCACTGAAGCTTTCTTT.

The J gene is TRBJ1-2, the V gene TRBV28, with 8 bases matching TRBD1. Germline trimming cut 7 bases from V and 5 bases from J; bases unmatched to any gene: 9. This CDR3 comprises 14 residues. Germline V gene sequence: CDR1 MDHEN, CDR2 SYDVKM. CDR3 bases: TGTGCCAGCACCGCAGGGGGCGCGATTTATGGCTACACCTTC. Translating it yields CASTAGGAIYGYTF.

There are a few counts of this clone. V gene TRBV19 combines with J gene TRBJ1-1; no clear D gene. Trimming removed 4 bases at V and 5 bases at J, with 20 bases between. From germline, CDR1 is LNHDA and CDR2 SQIVND (reference sequence). This CDR3 comprises 16 residues. The CDR3: CASSKPLGVQRTEAFF. CDR3 coding DNA: TGTGCCAGTAGTAAGCCCCTCGGAGTCCAGAGGACTGAAGCTTTCTTT.

The rearrangement joins TRBV25-1 to TRBJ2-1; D tentatively reads TRBD1 or TRBD2 (6 bases each). The V end lost 3 bases, the J end lost 6 bases, and 12 bases lay between the germline ends. Germline loops: CDR1 MGHDK, CDR2 SYGVNS. This CDR3 spans 14 amino acids. The CDR3 spells CASSENREVNEQFF. The CDR3 DNA is TGTGCCAGCAGTGAGAACAGGGAGGTCAATGAGCAGTTCTTC.

This clone was seen once. V is TRBV5-1 and J is TRBJ2-7; 11 bases line up with TRBD2. The CDR3 has 14 residues. Germline trimming cut 8 bases from V and 0 bases from J; bases unmatched to any gene: 4. Germline V gene data show CDR1 as SGHRS and CDR2 as YFSETQ. The CDR3, as DNA: TGCGCCAGTTCTAGCGGGGGGAACTCCTACGAGCAGTACTTC. This sequence encodes CASSSGGNSYEQYF.

The chain recombines TRBV6-1 with TRBJ1-5; no firm D call. Between the trimmed V and J ends, which lost 0 bases and 6 bases, there was a span of 18 bases. Germline CDR1 is MNHNS and CDR2 is SASEGT. The CDR3 loop spans 17 amino acids. CDR3 loop: CASSEASRTGSGQPQHF. CDR3 nucleotide sequence: TGTGCCAGCAGTGAAGCTAGTAGGACCGGGAGCGGTCAGCCCCAGCATTTT.

This rearrangement joins TRBV9 to TRBJ1-6; TRBD1 might be the D (5 bases). The V gene's germline CDR1 is SGDLS and CDR2 YYNGEE. The CDR3 runs 15 residues. The V gene lost 0 bases and the J gene lost 8 bases, with 12 bases spanning the gap. This CDR3 reads CASSVEWGGDSPLHF. DNA of the CDR3: TGTGCCAGCAGCGTAGAATGGGGGGGGGATTCACCCCTCCACTTT.

The rearrangement joins TRBV28 to TRBJ1-5, with D perhaps matching TRBD1 (5 bases). Trimming took 7 bases from V and 2 from J, leaving 21 bases between them. The CDR3 loop spans 17 amino acids. Germline V gives CDR1 MDHEN, CDR2 SYDVKM. The CDR3 reads CASTAVEGKRGNQPQHF. The CDR3 region has the DNA TGTGCCAGCACCGCCGTGGAGGGGAAACGGGGCAATCAGCCCCAGCATTTT.

The chain employs TRBV5-1 and TRBJ2-1; D gene ambiguous. The CDR3 is made up of 15 amino acids. Germline values: CDR1 SGHRS, CDR2 YFSETQ. Trimming removed 0 bases at V and 9 bases at J, with 16 bases between. Here the CDR3 reads CASSLGDGNPREQFF. The DNA of the CDR3 is TGCGCCAGCAGCTTGGGAGACGGTAATCCCCGTGAGCAGTTCTTC.

The rearrangement joins TRBV10-1 to TRBJ1-6, with D perhaps matching TRBD1 (5 bases). CDR3 length: 14 residues. In germline, CDR1 is WNHNN, CDR2 SYGVQD (reference sequence). Trimming took 4 bases from V and 7 from J, leaving 11 bases between them. The CDR3 sequence: CASSVGQGNSPLHF. CDR3 nucleotide sequence: TGCGCCAGCAGTGTGGGGCAGGGAAATTCACCCCTCCACTTT.

V usage is TRBV7-9 and J usage is TRBJ2-1; D unclear. The CDR3 has 12 residues. Trimming removed 5 bases from V and 9 bases from J, with 11 bases in between. Germline V gene sequence: CDR1 SEHNR, CDR2 FQNEAQ (reference sequence). The CDR3 bases are TGTGCCAGCAGCCCTCCGGTTCCTGAGCAGTTCTTC. Its translation is CASSPPVPEQFF.

This rearrangement joins TRBV28 to TRBJ1-3; D not resolved. Germline CDR1 is MDHEN and CDR2 is SYDVKM. Trimming cost V 6 bases and J 8 bases, with 14 bases left between them. The CDR3 sequence is 13 residues long. CDR3 in amino acids: CASSLILLDTIYF. In DNA, the CDR3 is TGTGCCAGCAGCCTGATTCTTCTCGACACCATATATTTT. The whole variable domain, filled in from reference TRBV28 and TRBJ1-3, reads DVKVTQSSRYLVKRTGEKVFLECVQDMDHENMFWYRQDPGLGLRLIYFSYDVKMKEKGDIPEGYSVSREKKERFSLILESASTNQTSMYLCASSLILLDTIYFGEGSWLTVV.

The chain has TRBV7-9 and TRBJ2-1, with 11 nucleotides matching TRBD2. The V and J ends lost 4 bases and 7 bases, in that order; junction bases with no gene match: 12. Germline V gives CDR1 SEHNR, CDR2 FQNEAQ (reference sequence). The CDR3 consists of 17 residues. CDR3 DNA sequence: TGTGCCAGCAGCTCCCCTCGACTAGCGGGAAGCGGGAATGAGCAGTTCTTC. Translation gives CASSSPRLAGSGNEQFF.

The genes are TRBV5-1 and TRBJ2-1; 8 positions agree with TRBD2. After removal of 2 bases from V and 6 bases from J, the junction contained 4 bases not matched to a gene. Germline loops: CDR1 SGHRS, CDR2 YFSETQ. CDR3 length: 14 amino acids. The CDR3 is CASSFGGGPNEQFF. For the CDR3, the DNA is TGCGCCAGCAGCTTCGGGGGGGGCCCCAATGAGCAGTTCTTC.

The chain employs TRBV11-2 and TRBJ2-6, with a tentative D call TRBD2 (5 bases). CDR3 length equals 14 residues. V lost 4 bases and J lost 1, with 5 bases in between. Germline lookup yields CDR1 SGHAT and CDR2 FQNNGV. CDR3 coding DNA: TGTGCCAGCAGCTGGGAGTCTGGGGCCAACGTCCTGACTTTC. Amino acid sequence: CASSWESGANVLTF.

The chain combines TRBV19 with TRBJ2-5, with D perhaps given as TRBD1 or TRBD2 (6 bases each). Germline CDR1 is LNHDA and CDR2 is SQIVND (reference sequence). Trimming removed 1 base from V and 5 bases from J, with 14 bases in between. The length of the CDR3 is 15 residues. The CDR3: CASSIAPRGRETQYF. The CDR3 DNA sequence: TGTGCCAGTAGTATAGCCCCCCGGGGGCGGGAGACCCAGTACTTC.

This clone appeared once. This rearrangement joins TRBV10-3 to TRBJ1-6, with D tentatively TRBD1 (6 bases). Germline V lookup: CDR1 ENHRY, CDR2 SYGVKD. This CDR3 has 13 residues. The germline V and J ends were trimmed by 11 bases and 5 bases, with 13 bases remaining between them. The CDR3 region has the DNA TGTGCCGTATACAGGGCGAATAATTCACCCCTCCACTTT. It yields the protein CAVYRANNSPLHF.

The V call is TRBV19, the J call TRBJ2-5; TRBD1 aligns across 9 bases. Looked up from germline, CDR1 is LNHDA and CDR2 is SQIVND (reference sequence). V dropped 9 bases and J dropped 4; count of bases not matched to a gene: 9. This CDR3 is built from 14 residues. The CDR3 DNA sequence: TGTGCCAGCCGAAAGACAGGGGGAAGAGAGACCCAGTACTTC. Protein: CASRKTGGRETQYF.